What follows is one TCR beta chain and its context. What it binds is unknown. This sample was taken from a study of vaccination and CD4 T cells after COVID-19. At the level of the study: The study collected post-vaccine samples a median about 71 days after dose two, with a range of 14 to 241.

Germline V gives CDR1 SEHNR, CDR2 FQNEAQ (reference sequence). The CDR3 runs to 15 residues. V was clipped by 3 bases and J by 0 bases, with 11 bases between them. Overall study results and limits: Reactive clone data from convalescent patients indicated a median of about 86% appearing only post-vaccination.

Oncomine TCR Beta short-read sequencing was applied to DNA from cultured CD4+ T cells. One entry per CDR3 protein results from TCRdb running MiXCR on the PCR reads. The data show around 13,000 distinct CDR3 sequences, 27% seen once. Treatment in this sample: roughly 11-day PBMC culture with coronavirus spike peptide pools or control peptides (ViraFEST assay). This clonotype originated in a human donor who received a COVID-19 vaccine. This chain links TRBV7-9 with TRBJ1-1, with no clear D. The specimen comprised CD4+ T cells from blood, cultured in vitro, sampled before SARS-CoV-2 vaccination. CDR3 amino acids: CASSLGWVMNTEAFF. The CDR3, as DNA: TGTGCCAGCAGCTTGGGGTGGGTCATGAACACTGAAGCTTTCTTT.